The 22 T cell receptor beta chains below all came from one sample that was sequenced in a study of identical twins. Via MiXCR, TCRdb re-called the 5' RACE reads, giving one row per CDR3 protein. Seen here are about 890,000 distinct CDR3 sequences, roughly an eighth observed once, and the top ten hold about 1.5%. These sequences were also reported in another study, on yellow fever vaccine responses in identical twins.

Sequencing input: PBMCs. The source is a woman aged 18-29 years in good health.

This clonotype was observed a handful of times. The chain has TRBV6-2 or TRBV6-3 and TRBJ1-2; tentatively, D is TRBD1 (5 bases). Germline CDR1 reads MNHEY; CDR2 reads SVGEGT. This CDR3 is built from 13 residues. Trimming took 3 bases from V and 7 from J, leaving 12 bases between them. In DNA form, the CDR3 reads TGTGCCAGCAGTTATAACGACAGTCCTGGCTACACCTTC. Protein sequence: CASSYNDSPGYTF.

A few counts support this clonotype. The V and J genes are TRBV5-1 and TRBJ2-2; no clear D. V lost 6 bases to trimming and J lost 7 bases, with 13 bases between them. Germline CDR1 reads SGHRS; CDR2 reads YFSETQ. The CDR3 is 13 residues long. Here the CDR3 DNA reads TGCGCCAGCATCAACTATCCTGTCGGGGAGCTGTTTTTT. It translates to CASINYPVGELFF. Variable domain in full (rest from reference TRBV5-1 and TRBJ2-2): KAGVTQTPRYLIKTRGQQVTLSCSPISGHRSVSWYQQTPGQGLQFLFEYFSETQRNKGNFPGRFSGRQFSNSRSEMNVSTLELGDSALYLCASINYPVGELFFGEGSRLTVL.

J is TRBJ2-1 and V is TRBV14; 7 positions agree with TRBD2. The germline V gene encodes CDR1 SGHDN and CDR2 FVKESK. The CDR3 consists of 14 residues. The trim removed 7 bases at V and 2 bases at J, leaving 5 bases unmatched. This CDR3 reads CASTLGGTYNEQFF. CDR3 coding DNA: TGTGCCAGCACCCTGGGGGGGACCTACAATGAGCAGTTCTTC.

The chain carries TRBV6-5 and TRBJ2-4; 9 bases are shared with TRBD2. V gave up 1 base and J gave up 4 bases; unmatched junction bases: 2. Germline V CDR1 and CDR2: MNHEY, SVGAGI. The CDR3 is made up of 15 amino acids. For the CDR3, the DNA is TGTGCCAGCAGTTACTACGCGGGAGGGAAAAACATTCAGTACTTC. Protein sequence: CASSYYAGGKNIQYF.

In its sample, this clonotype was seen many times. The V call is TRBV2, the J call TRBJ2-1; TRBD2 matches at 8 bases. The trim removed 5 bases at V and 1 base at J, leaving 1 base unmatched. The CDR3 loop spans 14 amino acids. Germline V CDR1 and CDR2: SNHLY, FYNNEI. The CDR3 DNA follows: TGTGCCAGCAGTCGGGGGGGGTCCTACAATGAGCAGTTCTTC. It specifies CASSRGGSYNEQFF.

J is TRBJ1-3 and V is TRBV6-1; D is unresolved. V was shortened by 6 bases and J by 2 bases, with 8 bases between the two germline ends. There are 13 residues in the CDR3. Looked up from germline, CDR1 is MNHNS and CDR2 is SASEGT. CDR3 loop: CASRDRAGNTIYF. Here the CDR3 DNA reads TGTGCCAGCAGAGATAGGGCTGGAAACACCATATATTTT.

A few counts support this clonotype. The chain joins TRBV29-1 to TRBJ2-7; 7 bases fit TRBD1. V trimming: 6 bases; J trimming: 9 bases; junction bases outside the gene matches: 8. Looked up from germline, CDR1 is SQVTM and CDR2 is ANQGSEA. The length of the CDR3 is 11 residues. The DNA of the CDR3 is TGCAGCGTGTGGACAGGCTCAACGCAGTACGTC. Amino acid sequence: CSVWTGSTQYV.

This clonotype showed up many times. CDR3 in amino acids: CAINSGHQNTEAFF. CDR3 in DNA: TGTGCCATCAACTCCGGACACCAGAACACTGAAGCTTTCTTT. This rearrangement joins TRBV10-3 to TRBJ1-1, with D perhaps matching TRBD1 (5 bases). This CDR3 has 14 residues. V was clipped by 7 bases and J by 1 base, with 13 bases between them. From germline, CDR1 is ENHRY and CDR2 SYGVKD.

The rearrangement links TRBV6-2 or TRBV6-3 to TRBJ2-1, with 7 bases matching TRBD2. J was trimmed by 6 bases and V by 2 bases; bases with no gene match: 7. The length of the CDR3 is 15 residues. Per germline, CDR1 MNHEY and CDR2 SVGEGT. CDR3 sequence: CASSYRAGKVNEQFF. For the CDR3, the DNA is TGTGCCAGCAGTTACCGAGCGGGAAAGGTCAATGAGCAGTTCTTC.

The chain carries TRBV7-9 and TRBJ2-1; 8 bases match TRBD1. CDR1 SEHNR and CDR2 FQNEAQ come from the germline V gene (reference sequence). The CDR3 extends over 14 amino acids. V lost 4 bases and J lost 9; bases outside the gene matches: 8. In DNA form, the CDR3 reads TGTGCCAGCAGCTCCTCGCAGGGGGCCAGTGAGCAGTTCTTC. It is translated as CASSSSQGASEQFF.

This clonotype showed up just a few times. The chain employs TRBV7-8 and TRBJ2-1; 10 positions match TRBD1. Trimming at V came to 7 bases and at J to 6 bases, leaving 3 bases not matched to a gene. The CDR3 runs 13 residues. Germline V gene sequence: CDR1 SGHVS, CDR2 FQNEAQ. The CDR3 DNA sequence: TGTGCCAGCACCGGGACAGGGGTCAATGAGCAGTTCTTC. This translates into CASTGTGVNEQFF.

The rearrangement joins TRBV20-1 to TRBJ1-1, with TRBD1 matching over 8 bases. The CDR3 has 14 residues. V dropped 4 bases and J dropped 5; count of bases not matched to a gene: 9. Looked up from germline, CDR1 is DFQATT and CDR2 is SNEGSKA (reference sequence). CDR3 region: CSATRDRSETEAFF. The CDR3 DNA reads TGCAGTGCTACAAGGGACAGGTCGGAAACTGAAGCTTTCTTT.

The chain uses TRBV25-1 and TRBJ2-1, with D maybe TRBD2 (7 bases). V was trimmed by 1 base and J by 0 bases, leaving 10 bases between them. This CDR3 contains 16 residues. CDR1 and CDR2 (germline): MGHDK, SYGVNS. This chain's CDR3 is CASSESAGASYNEQFF. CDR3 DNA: TGTGCCAGCAGTGAATCTGCGGGGGCCTCCTACAATGAGCAGTTCTTC.

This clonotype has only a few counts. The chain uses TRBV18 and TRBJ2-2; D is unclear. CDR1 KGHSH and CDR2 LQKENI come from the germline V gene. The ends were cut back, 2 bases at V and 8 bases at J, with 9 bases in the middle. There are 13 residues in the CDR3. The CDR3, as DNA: TGTGCCAGCTCACCAGCCCTAGTTGGGGAGCTGTTTTTT. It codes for CASSPALVGELFF.

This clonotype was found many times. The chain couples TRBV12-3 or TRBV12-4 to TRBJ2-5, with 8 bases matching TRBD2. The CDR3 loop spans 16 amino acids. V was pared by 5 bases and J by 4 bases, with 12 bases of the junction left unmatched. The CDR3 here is CASSPQRLAGGETQYF. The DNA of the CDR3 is TGTGCCAGCAGTCCCCAGAGGCTAGCGGGTGGAGAGACCCAGTACTTC.

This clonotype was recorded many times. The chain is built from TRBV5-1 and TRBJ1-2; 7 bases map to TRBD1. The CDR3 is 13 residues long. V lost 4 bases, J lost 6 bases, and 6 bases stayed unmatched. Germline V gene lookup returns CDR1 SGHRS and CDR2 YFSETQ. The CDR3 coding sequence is TGCGCCAGCAGCCTTCAGGGGGTGAATGGCTACACCTTC. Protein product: CASSLQGVNGYTF.

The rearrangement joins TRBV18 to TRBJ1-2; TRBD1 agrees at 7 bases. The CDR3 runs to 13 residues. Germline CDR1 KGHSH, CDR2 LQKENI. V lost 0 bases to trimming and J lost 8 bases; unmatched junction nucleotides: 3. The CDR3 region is CASSPPTGEGYTF. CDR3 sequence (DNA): TGTGCCAGCTCACCACCTACAGGGGAGGGCTACACCTTC.

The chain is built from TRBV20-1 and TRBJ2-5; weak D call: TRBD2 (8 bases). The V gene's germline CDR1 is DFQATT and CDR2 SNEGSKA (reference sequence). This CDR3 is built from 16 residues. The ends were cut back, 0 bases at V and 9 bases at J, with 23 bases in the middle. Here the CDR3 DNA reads TGCAGTGCTAGAGATTCGGGACTAGGATCCCAGGGGGCCCAGTACTTC. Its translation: CSARDSGLGSQGAQYF.

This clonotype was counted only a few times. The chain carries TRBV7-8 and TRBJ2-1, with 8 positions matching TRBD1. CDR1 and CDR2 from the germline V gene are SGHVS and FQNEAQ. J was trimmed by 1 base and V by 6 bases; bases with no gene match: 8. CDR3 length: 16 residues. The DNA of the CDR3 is TGTGCCAGCAGAGCCGGACAGGGTAGATCCTACAATGAGCAGTTCTTC. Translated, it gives CASRAGQGRSYNEQFF.

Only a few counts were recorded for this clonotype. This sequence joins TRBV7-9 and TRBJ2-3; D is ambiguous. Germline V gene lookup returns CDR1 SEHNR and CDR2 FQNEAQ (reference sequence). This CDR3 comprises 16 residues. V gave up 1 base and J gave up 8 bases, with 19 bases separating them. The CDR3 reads CASSLVGAHTDSTQYF. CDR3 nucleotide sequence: TGTGCCAGCAGCTTAGTGGGCGCCCACACAGATAGTACGCAGTATTTT.

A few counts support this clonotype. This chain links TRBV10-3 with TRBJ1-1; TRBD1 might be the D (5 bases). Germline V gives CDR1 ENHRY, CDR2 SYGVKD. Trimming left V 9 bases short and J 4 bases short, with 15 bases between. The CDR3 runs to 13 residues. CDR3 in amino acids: CAIGPTGITEAFF. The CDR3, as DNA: TGTGCCATTGGGCCCACAGGTATCACTGAAGCTTTCTTT.

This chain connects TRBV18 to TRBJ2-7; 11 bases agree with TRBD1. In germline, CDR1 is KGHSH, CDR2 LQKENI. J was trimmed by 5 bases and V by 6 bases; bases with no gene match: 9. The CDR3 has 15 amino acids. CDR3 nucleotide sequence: TGTGCCAGCTCGTCCGGACAGGGGGCGATTGACGAGCAGTACTTC. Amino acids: CASSSGQGAIDEQYF.